This T cell receptor beta chain emerged from a study of blood T cell repertoires in COVID-19. Turning to the study itself: Specimens from acute and convalescent COVID-19 originated in the United States, Italy and Spain. In each case, the material was cDNA or gDNA derived from T cells, B-cell-depleted T cells, or PBMCs.

CDR1 is SGHVS and CDR2 is FQNEAQ in the germline V gene. This CDR3 is built from 16 residues. Trimming left V 5 bases short and J 1 base short, with 12 bases between. How the authors handled the data: It was from reference gene primer amplification that nucleated cell counts were estimated. The table came from immunoSEQ multiplex PCR; TCRdb's copy has only in-frame clones and leaves some out. V and J calls and clone size are copied from that table; D and trimming were computed from the DNA. This sample has about 170,000 clones; approximately 81% occur once, and the top ten carry roughly an eighth. The sequenced material came from peripheral blood. V usage is TRBV7-8 and J usage is TRBJ1-6; D may be TRBD1 (6 bases). The receptor's source is a young man with active or convalescent COVID-19. Here the CDR3 DNA reads TGTGCCAGCAGCACGAACAGGGTTTCCTATAATTCACCCCTCCACTTT. This translates into CASSTNRVSYNSPLHF. Drawing the rest from reference TRBV7-8 and TRBJ1-6, the complete variable domain is GAGVSQSPRYKVAKRGQDVALRCDPISGHVSLFWYQQALGQGPEFLTYFQNEAQLDKSGLPSDRFFAERPEGSVSTLKIQRTQQEDSAVYLCASSTNRVSYNSPLHFGNGTRLTVT.